This T cell receptor (beta chain) was retrieved from a study of blood T cell repertoires in COVID-19. Across the study: The United States, Italy and Spain supplied acute and convalescent COVID-19 samples. T cells, B-cell-depleted T cells, or PBMCs supplied cDNA or gDNA.

Original handling: Using reference gene primer amplification, nucleated cell counts were estimated. Produced via immunoSEQ multiplex PCR; TCRdb's table is partial and in-frame only. V, J and clone size were drawn from that table, and D and trimming were deduced from the DNA. Seen here are some 130,000 clones, 84% observed once, and the top ten hold more than 1.2%. There are 15 residues in the CDR3. Per the germline V gene, CDR1 is KGHDR and CDR2 is SFDVKD. After removal of 3 bases from V and 3 bases from J, the junction contained 6 bases not matched to a gene. The chain links TRBV24-1 to TRBJ2-5; 7 bases line up with TRBD2. Sequenced input: peripheral blood. The receptor was derived from a man in his sixties with acute or convalescent COVID-19. The CDR3 here is CATSDTLAAKETQYF. For the CDR3, the DNA is TGTGCCACCAGTGATACTCTAGCGGCAAAAGAGACCCAGTACTTC.